This TCR beta chain was captured in a study of T-cell reconstitution after alpha-beta-depleted transplantation in children (dated by TCRdb to 2016 to 2018). With regard to the full study: Using TCR repertoire profiling, the study quantitatively followed how T-cell immune reconstitution unfolded in children after TCRalphabeta/CD19-depleted allogeneic hematopoietic cell transplantation.

The CDR3 numbers 16 residues from cysteine through phenylalanine. Of all the DNA, just the CDR3 is kept, 48 bases in frame from base 1. CDR1 and CDR2 (MNHEY, SVGAGI) derive from the germline V gene. V is pared back by 0 bases and J by 7 bases, with 16 bases lying between the germline termini. The library was generated by PCR. Data came from an Illumina HiSeq 2500. To normalize quantification of the TCRbeta repertoire, the TCR libraries were built with molecular barcoding that relied on unique molecular identifiers. TCRdb reanalyzed the raw reads on its own, using fastp at Q25 for trimming and MiXCR for clone calling, and kept in-frame beta chains. Rows are combined by CDR3 protein, so each entry shows the most common genes and DNA. The sample records roughly 300,000 distinct CDR3 sequences, roughly 9.5% of which are singletons. The ten largest clones take up roughly a tenth of the sample. Concerning this clonotype: Its antigen is unknown. No per-base quality is available; no much larger clone lies one base away.

The origin of this receptor is a human donor who donated a stem cell graft to a child with SCID. The sequence joins TRBV6-5 to TRBJ2-1, with TRBD1 tentatively as D gene (6 bases match). Sample: PBMCs from the stem cell graft donor, taken from the stem cell graft. The CDR3 in this case is CASSYSMGAGLNEQFF. The nucleotides are TGTGCCAGCAGTTACTCGATGGGGGCAGGCTTGAATGAGCAGTTCTTC.